The clone carrying this T cell receptor beta chain showed up just a few times. Its antigen is still unknown. CDR3 size: 15 residues. The V segment lost 4 bases and the J segment 5 bases; nucleotides outside the gene matches: 7. The V gene's germline CDR1 is MNHNY and CDR2 SVGAGI (reference sequence). With listed TCR primers and previously described methods, bulk TCR libraries were prepared. One entry per CDR3 protein results from TCRdb running MiXCR on the PCR reads. The sample lists around 480,000 distinct CDR3 sequences; under 30% were seen once. This record comes from a study of molecular identifiers for immune sequencing clone quantification. On the study more broadly: Replicate runs used RNA from roughly 20,000 or 100,000 naive CD8 cells, which was split five ways into aliquots, and four of those aliquots were then sequenced.

General study points: Spike-in Jurkat TCR RNA from a single cell reportedly registered among about 1 million naive cells. In cases of identical TCR molecules sharing a barcode, highly expanded clone sizes could be underestimated.

The rearrangement uses TRBV6-6 and TRBJ2-3, with TRBD1 matching over 9 bases. The sequenced sample was naive CD8+ T cells from blood, with Jurkat cell RNA spiked in. Subset in this sample: FACS-sorted CD8+CD4-CCR7+CD45RA+ naive T cells. The sequence was obtained from a human donor in good health. Some libraries in this study had Jurkat cell RNA spiked in. This chain's CDR3 is CASSFTGQGRDTQYF. DNA of the CDR3: TGTGCCAGCAGTTTTACGGGACAGGGCAGAGATACGCAGTATTTT.